This T cell receptor beta chain was found in a study of low-dose radiotherapy and immunotherapy resistance in tumors. Study context: Both drugs were delivered intravenously to patients (nivolumab 240 mg every two weeks and ipilimumab 1 mg/kg every six weeks).

Primers targeting TRAV and TRBV primed first-strand cDNA, covering alpha and beta chains. The PCR that amplified TCRs ran for about 18 cycles, relying on a constant-region primer and a V-primer adapter. With in vitro transcription, the isolated mRNA was amplified. TCRdb passed the reads through MiXCR, listing each CDR3 protein once. This table holds 65,000 to 90,000 distinct CDR3 sequences, 18% found once. Time point noted: before trial treatment. The donors' regimen was nivolumab, ipilimumab, aspirin, low-dose cyclophosphamide and low-dose radiotherapy. The receptor comes from a male donor with prostate cancer. Sequenced material: PBMCs, taken before treatment.

The CDR3 loop is CSVGQGANEQYF. CDR3 coding DNA: TGCAGCGTAGGACAGGGGGCCAACGAGCAGTACTTC. J is TRBJ2-7 and V is TRBV29-1, with TRBD1 matching 11 bases. Per germline, CDR1 SQVTM and CDR2 ANQGSEA. V shed 6 bases and J 5 bases; nucleotides not matched to a gene: 3. The CDR3 spans 12 residues.